This T cell receptor (beta chain) is drawn from a study of blood T cell repertoires in COVID-19. On the study more broadly: Sources were T cells, B-cell-depleted T cells, or PBMCs; the material itself was cDNA or gDNA.

The CDR3 runs to 13 residues. Trimming took 5 bases from V and 6 from J, leaving 13 bases between them. Germline loops: CDR1 SGHTA, CDR2 FQGNSA. Sequencing was performed with immunoSEQ multiplex PCR; in TCRdb, only in-frame clones are kept and a portion is missing. The table lists some 45,000 clones, around 80% of them singletons. The rearrangement uses TRBV7-2 and TRBJ1-2, with D tentatively TRBD1 (6 bases). Sequences were obtained from peripheral blood. The TCR originated in a man aged 60-69 years with acute or convalescent COVID-19. CDR3 residues: CASSPRGGHGYTF. CDR3 DNA sequence: TGTGCCAGCAGCCCTCGGGGGGGCCATGGCTACACCTTC.